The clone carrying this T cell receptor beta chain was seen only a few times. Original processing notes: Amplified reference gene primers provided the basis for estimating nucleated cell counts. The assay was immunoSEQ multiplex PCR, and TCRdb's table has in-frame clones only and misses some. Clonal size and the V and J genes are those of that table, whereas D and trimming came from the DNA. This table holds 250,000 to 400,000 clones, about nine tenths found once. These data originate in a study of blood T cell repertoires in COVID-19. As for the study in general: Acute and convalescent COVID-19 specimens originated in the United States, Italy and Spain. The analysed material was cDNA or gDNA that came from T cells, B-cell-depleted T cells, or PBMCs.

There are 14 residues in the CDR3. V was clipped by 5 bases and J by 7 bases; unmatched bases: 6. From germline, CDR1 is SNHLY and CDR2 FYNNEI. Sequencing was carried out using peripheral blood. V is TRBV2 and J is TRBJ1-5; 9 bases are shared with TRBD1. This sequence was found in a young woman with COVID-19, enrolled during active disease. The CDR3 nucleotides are TGTGCCAGCAGTAACAACAGGGGGCAACAGCCCCAGCATTTT. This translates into CASSNNRGQQPQHF.